The sequence of this T cell receptor beta chain was determined in a study of T-cell reconstitution after alpha-beta-depleted transplantation in children. During its preparation, the TCRbeta library received unique molecular identifiers. MiXCR, applied by TCRdb to the PCR reads, yields one record per CDR3 protein. The data contain around 340,000 distinct CDR3 sequences, less than 15% of them singletons. There are many counts of this clonotype. V lost 5 bases, J lost 11 bases, and 12 bases lay in between. Germline V gene lookup returns CDR1 MDHEN and CDR2 SYDVKM. CDR3 length: 12 residues. This chain joins TRBV28 and TRBJ2-2; D not resolved. The sequenced sample was PBMCs, obtained from the stem cell graft. The origin of this receptor is a human donor who donated a stem cell graft to a child with Fanconi anemia. CDR3 sequence: CASSAPPRELFF. For the CDR3, the DNA is TGTGCCAGCAGTGCGCCTCCCAGAGAGCTGTTTTTT.